A single sample is the source of the 18 T cell receptor beta chains below, sequenced in a study of blood T cell repertoires in COVID-19. Data came from immunoSEQ multiplex PCR; TCRdb stores just in-frame clones and leaves some out. The sample consists of some 210,000 clones, 81% of them appearing once. Sequencing was done on a sample of PBMCs or T cells enriched from blood (not recorded which). The receptors stem from a woman between 45 and 60 years old with acute COVID-19.

CDR3 in DNA: TGTGCCAGCAGCCGACCGGGACAGGGGTACACTGAAGCTTTCTTT. This sequence encodes CASSRPGQGYTEAFF. The chain joins TRBV28 to TRBJ1-1, with 10 bases lining up with TRBD1. Germline values: CDR1 MDHEN, CDR2 SYDVKM. The length of the CDR3 is 15 residues. The V and J ends lost 6 bases and 3 bases, in that order; junction bases with no gene match: 7. Full variable domain (rest looked up from reference TRBV28 and TRBJ1-1): DVKVTQSSRYLVKRTGEKVFLECVQDMDHENMFWYRQDPGLGLRLIYFSYDVKMKEKGDIPEGYSVSREKKERFSLILESASTNQTSMYLCASSRPGQGYTEAFFGQGTRLTVV.

The V gene is TRBV30, the J gene TRBJ2-7; D gene ambiguous. The CDR3 sequence is 14 residues long. Looked up from germline, CDR1 is GTSNPN and CDR2 is SVGIG (reference sequence). Trimming stripped 2 bases from V and 4 bases from J, with 15 bases between. CDR3 nucleotide sequence: TGTGCCTGGAGTTCGTCAGGCGCCAGATACGAGCAGTACTTC. Amino acid sequence: CAWSSSGARYEQYF.

In DNA, the CDR3 is TGTGCCAGCAGTTTAGCACAGTGGGGCGGGGGGGCCTCCTACGAGCAGTACTTC. Translation: CASSLAQWGGGASYEQYF. The chain carries TRBV27 and TRBJ2-7; 9 bases are shared with TRBD2. V lost 2 bases and J lost 0; bases outside the gene matches: 11. The CDR3 covers 18 residues. Germline lookup yields CDR1 MNHEY and CDR2 SMNVEV (reference sequence).

The gene calls are TRBV11-1 and TRBJ2-2, with D possibly matching TRBD2 (6 bases). The germline gives CDR1 SGHAT, CDR2 FQDESV (reference sequence). The CDR3 has 13 residues. V was shortened by 5 bases and J by 5 bases, with 9 bases between the two germline ends. This CDR3 is CASSPGGTGELFF. The CDR3 DNA follows: TGTGCCAGCAGCCCTGGAGGGACCGGGGAGCTGTTTTTT.

V and J are TRBV12-3 or TRBV12-4 and TRBJ1-5; D possibly corresponds to TRBD1 (6 bases). Trimming left V 6 bases short and J 12 bases short, with 15 bases between. The CDR3 contains 12 residues. CDR3 DNA sequence: TGTGCCAGCAGGGGGGCAGGTGAATACCAGCATTTT. It encodes CASRGAGEYQHF.

V gene TRBV2 combines with J gene TRBJ2-6; the D gene is possibly TRBD1 (5 bases). V was cut by 8 bases and J by 1 base, with 12 bases left in between. The CDR3 has 15 amino acids. Germline lookup yields CDR1 SNHLY and CDR2 FYNNEI. As DNA, the CDR3 is TGTGCCAGCGGTTACAGGATGTCTGGGGCCAACGTCCTGACTTTC. Its translation: CASGYRMSGANVLTF.

The chain couples TRBV6-5 to TRBJ1-2; D remains unclear. V shed 3 bases and J shed 6 bases, with 11 bases lying between them. The CDR3 spans 13 residues. The germline CDR1 and CDR2 sequences are MNHEY and SVGAGI. In DNA form, the CDR3 reads TGTGCCAGCAGTTATATAGGGAGCCATGGCTACACCTTC. Translated, it gives CASSYIGSHGYTF.

The rearrangement links TRBV2 to TRBJ1-5; D possibly corresponds to TRBD1 (6 bases). Germline CDR1 reads SNHLY; CDR2 reads FYNNEI. The CDR3 has 17 residues. Trimming took off 4 bases at V and 0 bases at J, with 16 bases between the two ends. Written as DNA, the CDR3 is TGTGCCAGCAGTGCCCTCCGACAGGTTTTTAGCAATCAGCCCCAGCATTTT. It translates to CASSALRQVFSNQPQHF.

This clone is a singleton in its sample. This rearrangement joins TRBV19 to TRBJ1-6; 9 nucleotides agree with TRBD1. The V segment lost 6 bases and the J segment 0 bases; nucleotides outside the gene matches: 6. The CDR3 has 17 amino acids. Germline V lookup: CDR1 LNHDA, CDR2 SQIVND (reference sequence). As DNA, the CDR3 is TGTGCCAGTAGCGCCGGGACAGGGTACTCCTATAATTCACCCCTCCACTTT. Translated: CASSAGTGYSYNSPLHF.

The chain has TRBV7-2 and TRBJ2-4, with 7 bases fitting TRBD1. V shed 1 base and J 2 bases; nucleotides not matched to a gene: 11. The CDR3 totals 18 residues. The germline gives CDR1 SGHTA, CDR2 FQGNSA. The DNA of the CDR3 is TGTGCCAGCAGCTTAGGAGGGACAGAGATTCCAACCAAAAACATTCAGTACTTC. Translation: CASSLGGTEIPTKNIQYF.

This chain uses TRBV27 with TRBJ2-1; tentatively, D is TRBD2 (5 bases). Per the germline V gene, CDR1 is MNHEY and CDR2 is SMNVEV (reference sequence). V lost 5 bases and J 4 bases, leaving 9 bases between the germline ends. CDR3 length equals 13 residues. This CDR3 reads CASSISGYNEQFF. The CDR3 nucleotides read TGTGCCAGCAGTATCTCGGGGTACAATGAGCAGTTCTTC.

The chain links TRBV7-2 to TRBJ1-6; a weak D match, TRBD1 (5 bases). The CDR3 is made up of 13 amino acids. The germline V gene encodes CDR1 SGHTA and CDR2 FQGNSA. The V end was cut by 3 bases, the J end by 7 bases, with 7 bases between. CDR3 bases: TGTGCCAGCAGCTTTACAGGAAATTCACCCCTCCACTTT. Translation gives CASSFTGNSPLHF. The full variable domain, completed using reference TRBV7-2 and TRBJ1-6, is GAGVSQSPSNKVTEKGKDVELRCDPISGHTALYWYRQSLGQGLEFLIYFQGNSAPDKSGLPSDRFSAERTGGSVSTLTIQRTQQEDSAVYLCASSFTGNSPLHFGNGTRLTVT.

The chain combines TRBV5-1 with TRBJ2-2; perhaps TRBD1 as D (8 bases). Germline V lookup: CDR1 SGHRS, CDR2 YFSETQ. The CDR3 consists of 15 residues. Trimming cost V 4 bases and J 5 bases, with 15 bases left between them. Here the CDR3 reads CASSPDRGGTGELFF. The CDR3, as DNA: TGCGCCAGCAGCCCTGACAGGGGAGGGACCGGGGAGCTGTTTTTT.

The chain combines TRBV6-4 with TRBJ1-5; the D is unclear. Trimming cost V 4 bases and J 4 bases, with 2 bases left between them. Germline V gene data show CDR1 as MRHNA and CDR2 as SNTAGT. The CDR3 has 11 residues. In DNA form, the CDR3 reads TGTGCCAGCAGTGTAAATCAGCCCCAGCATTTT. Amino acid sequence: CASSVNQPQHF.

V is TRBV5-4 and J is TRBJ1-2; D is ambiguous. CDR3 size: 13 residues. Looked up from germline, CDR1 is SGHNT and CDR2 is YYREEE (reference sequence). Between the trimmed V and J ends, which lost 1 base and 6 bases, there was a span of 10 bases. CDR3 region: CASSLTTSNGYTF. The CDR3 nucleotides are TGTGCCAGCAGCTTGACAACGTCGAATGGCTACACCTTC.

This rearrangement joins TRBV29-1 to TRBJ1-1; 8 positions agree with TRBD1. CDR3 length: 14 residues. Germline values: CDR1 SQVTM, CDR2 ANQGSEA. Losses at the gene ends were 4 bases for V and 1 base for J; bases not matched to a gene: 5. The DNA for the CDR3 is TGCAGCGTTGTCCACAGGGGGAAGAACACTGAAGCTTTCTTT. It is translated as CSVVHRGKNTEAFF.

The V call is TRBV21-1, the J call TRBJ2-7; the table's D gene call, TRBD1, was not cross checked with the DNA. TRBV21-1 is marked as a pseudogene. CDR3 size: 16 residues. The CDR3 reads CASSKPESDRIYEQYF. The CDR3 region has the DNA TGTGCCAGCAGCAAACCTGAGTCGGACAGGATATACGAGCAGTACTTC.

The chain employs TRBV6-2 or TRBV6-3 and TRBJ2-1, with 12 bases fitting TRBD1. The germline V gene encodes CDR1 MNHEY and CDR2 SVGEGT. This CDR3 spans 16 amino acids. Trimming cost V 2 bases and J 10 bases; bases outside gene matches: 9. The CDR3 region is CASSYGTGGRLDEQFF. CDR3 DNA sequence: TGTGCCAGCAGTTACGGGACAGGGGGCCGACTTGACGAGCAGTTCTTC.